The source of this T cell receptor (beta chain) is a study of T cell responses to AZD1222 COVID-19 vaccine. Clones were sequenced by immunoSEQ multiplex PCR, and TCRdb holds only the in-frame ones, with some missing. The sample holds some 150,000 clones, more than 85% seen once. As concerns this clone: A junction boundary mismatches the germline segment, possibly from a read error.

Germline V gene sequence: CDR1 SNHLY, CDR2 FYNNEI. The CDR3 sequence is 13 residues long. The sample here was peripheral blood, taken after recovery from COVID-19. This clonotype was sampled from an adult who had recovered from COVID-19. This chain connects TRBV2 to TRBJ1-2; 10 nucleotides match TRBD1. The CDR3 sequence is CASRTGGDPLCAF. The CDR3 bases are TGTGCCAGCAGGACAGGGGGCGATCCCCTCTGTGCCTTC.